Sequencing of this T cell receptor (beta chain) was carried out in a study of blood T cells in healthy people across ages. The use of a sample-barcoded 5' primer and a J-beta primer mix characterized a second PCR of roughly 6 to 11 cycles. TCRdb re-called the 5' RACE reads through MiXCR, storing one row per CDR3 protein. The data show over 450,000 distinct CDR3 sequences, 20% to 30% seen once. These data also featured in a second study, about T cells of mothers and their children.

The sample taken for sequencing was blood. The clonotype originates from a boy under 18 in good health.

CDR3 loop: CASGLGLGFNEQFF. The CDR3 coding sequence is TGTGCCAGCGGCCTCGGACTAGGATTCAATGAGCAGTTCTTC. The chain carries TRBV6-2 or TRBV6-3 and TRBJ2-1; TRBD2 agrees at 7 bases. Germline values: CDR1 MNHEY, CDR2 SVGEGT. V dropped 8 bases and J dropped 6; count of bases not matched to a gene: 10. The CDR3 is made up of 14 amino acids.